This T cell receptor beta chain was captured by sequencing in a study of blood T cell repertoires in COVID-19. CDR1 SGHVS and CDR2 FNYEAQ come from the germline V gene. V gave up 5 bases and J gave up 0 bases; unmatched junction bases: 6. The CDR3 sequence is 16 residues long. Sequencing used immunoSEQ multiplex PCR; TCRdb keeps in-frame clones, though not all of them. The sample holds 220,000 or so clones, around nine tenths seen once. The genes are TRBV7-6 and TRBJ2-3; 9 positions match TRBD2. The receptor comes from a man between 60 and 70 years old who had recovered from COVID-19. Sequencing was performed on peripheral blood. CDR3 in amino acids: CASSRSGGFSTDTQYF. The DNA for the CDR3 is TGTGCCAGCAGCCGCAGCGGGGGGTTTAGCACAGATACGCAGTATTTT.